These T cell receptor beta chains were read from a single sample in a study of blood T cell repertoires in COVID-19. Sequenced by immunoSEQ multiplex PCR; TCRdb stores in-frame clones only, minus some. The table records about 250,000 clones, roughly 84% of them present only once. Source material: peripheral blood. Source of these receptors: a woman aged 35 to 49 who had recovered from COVID-19. Both conserved end residues are part of each CDR3. The D gene is left open where the match is weak. Size is stated for part of the rows, as once, few or many counts, or as a class when the clone is expanded.

- TRBJ1-2 - TRBV28 CASSLWRMGYGYTF TGTGCCAGCAGTTTATGGAGGATGGGCTATGGCTACACCTTC
- TRBJ2-7 TRBD2 TRBV2 CASSGRPGQRGENF TGTGCCAGCAGCGGACGACCCGGACAACGGGGGGAAAACTTC
few TRBJ2-7 TRBD1 TRBV5-4 CASSRGQARGSYEQYF TGTGCCAGCAGCCGGGGACAGGCCCGCGGATCCTACGAGCAGTACTTC
- TRBJ1-1 TRBD1 TRBV11-1 CASSLADRVPTEAFF TGTGCCAGCAGCTTAGCCGACAGGGTGCCCACTGAAGCTTTCTTT
- TRBJ2-4 - TRBV19 CASSSGGAKNIQYF TGTGCCAGTAGTTCAGGGGGGGCCAAAAACATTCAGTACTTC
- TRBJ2-3 - TRBV9 CASSATWTADTQYF TGTGCCAGCAGCGCGACCTGGACTGCAGATACGCAGTATTTT
- TRBJ1-4 - TRBV20-1 CSASRGREKLFF TGCAGTGCTAGTAGGGGCCGTGAAAAACTGTTTTTT
once TRBJ1-5 - TRBV2 CASSERAVNQPQHF TGTGCCAGCAGTGAACGTGCGGTGAATCAGCCCCAGCATTTT
- TRBJ1-2 - TRBV30 CAWRHSAYGYTF TGTGCCTGGAGGCATAGTGCCTATGGCTACACCTTC
- TRBJ1-5 - TRBV5-5 CASSSARGGSNQPQHF TGTGCCAGCAGCTCGGCAAGGGGAGGTAGCAATCAGCCCCAGCATTTT
- TRBJ1-1 TRBD1 TRBV6-5 CASRSEGAPVTEAFF TGTGCCAGCCGCTCGGAGGGGGCGCCGGTCACTGAAGCTTTCTTT
- TRBJ2-7 TRBD1 TRBV10-3 CAIRGTGGAYEQYF TGTGCCATCAGAGGGACAGGGGGGGCCTACGAGCAGTACTTC
- TRBJ2-2 TRBD1 TRBV19 CASRDRAIGGELFF TGTGCCAGTAGAGACAGGGCAATCGGCGGGGAGCTGTTTTTT
once TRBJ2-7 - TRBV30 CAWSEITQYITGPSSYEQYF TGTGCCTGGAGCGAAATAACTCAATACATTACAGGTCCGAGCTCCTACGAGCAGTACTTC
- TRBJ2-7 - TRBV5-4 CASSLVGEVYEQYF TGTGCCAGCAGCTTGGTAGGGGAGGTTTACGAGCAGTACTTC
- TRBJ1-5 TRBD1 TRBV24-1 CATSPRGGAGQPQHF TGTGCCACCAGCCCAAGAGGGGGCGCGGGTCAGCCCCAGCATTTT
- TRBJ2-1 TRBD2 TRBV2 CASSSRTSGSGGDNEQFF TGTGCCAGCAGTTCCCGCACTAGCGGAAGCGGGGGTGACAATGAGCAGTTCTTC